The present T cell receptor (beta chain) was sequenced within a study of T cell changes during pregnancy in multiple sclerosis. TCRdb's table, derived via immunoSEQ multiplex PCR, lists solely in-frame clones and lacks some. The sample includes roughly 40,000 clones, roughly nine tenths of them seen just once. V lost 0 bases to trimming and J lost 5 bases; unmatched junction nucleotides: 7. Germline V gene lookup returns CDR1 SGHRS and CDR2 YFSETQ. This CDR3 contains 15 residues. The chain is built from TRBV5-1 and TRBJ2-5; TRBD2 aligns across 7 bases. Sequences were derived from CD8+ T cells from peripheral blood mononuclear cells, sampled before pregnancy. The source of this sequence is a female donor with multiple sclerosis, enrolled in a pregnancy study. CDR3 DNA: TGCGCCAGCAGCTTGGCCCGCGGGAGAAGGGAGACCCAGTACTTC. Protein product: CASSLARGRRETQYF. The full variable domain, with the rest looked up from reference TRBV5-1 and TRBJ2-5, is KAGVTQTPRYLIKTRGQQVTLSCSPISGHRSVSWYQQTPGQGLQFLFEYFSETQRNKGNFPGRFSGRQFSNSRSEMNVSTLELGDSALYLCASSLARGRRETQYFGPGTRLLVL.